This record covers a single T cell receptor beta chain. The data are from a study of blood T cell repertoires in COVID-19. Turning to the study itself: The United States, Italy and Spain were the sources of the acute and convalescent COVID-19 samples. T cells, B-cell-depleted T cells, or PBMCs supplied cDNA or gDNA.

The CDR3 is made up of 11 amino acids. Trimming stripped 4 bases from V and 13 bases from J, with 13 bases between. Germline-derived CDR1 and CDR2 are LGHDT and YNNKEL (reference sequence). Source study methods: Estimation of nucleated cell counts was performed using reference gene primer amplification. Sequenced by immunoSEQ multiplex PCR; TCRdb stores in-frame clones only, minus some. The V and J calls and the clone size are those of that table, but D and trimming were determined from the DNA. The sample shows 150,000 to 200,000 clones, 80% to 90% of them seen only once. This sequence was found in a man between 45 and 60 years old with active or convalescent COVID-19. This chain joins TRBV3-1 (or the pseudogene TRBV3-2) and TRBJ1-2; the D is unclear. The sequenced material came from peripheral blood. The CDR3 nucleotides are TGTGCCAGCAGCCGGGAGAGCCGCTGCACCTTC. Amino acid sequence: CASSRESRCTF.